This T cell receptor (beta chain) was sequenced during a study of blood T cell repertoires in COVID-19. On the study more broadly: From the United States, Italy and Spain came samples of acute and convalescent COVID-19.

Some clones are missing from TCRdb's copy, which holds only in-frame ones; the method was immunoSEQ multiplex PCR. The sample carries 140,000 to 150,000 clones, about 90% recorded once. Germline assignment: CDR1 LGHNA and CDR2 YSLEER. The V gene lost 0 bases and the J gene lost 5 bases, with 11 bases spanning the gap. The CDR3 is made up of 15 amino acids. The sequenced sample consisted of peripheral blood. This clonotype originated in a man aged 50-60 years who had recovered from COVID-19. The rearrangement uses TRBV4-3 and TRBJ2-1; no clear D gene. The CDR3 nucleotides read TGCGCCAGCAGCCAAGACGGTTTGTCGGACAATGAGCAGTTCTTC. Amino acid sequence: CASSQDGLSDNEQFF.